This is a list of T cell receptor beta chains from one sample in a study of vaccination and CD4 T cells after COVID-19. No antigen has been assigned to these receptors. TCRdb re-analysed the PCR reads in MiXCR, keeping a single row per CDR3 protein. The sample comprises some 4,000 distinct CDR3 sequences, approximately 20% of which are singletons, and approximately 17% rests with the top ten. Sequenced material: CD4+ T cells from blood, cultured in vitro. The receptor set was obtained from a human donor who had recovered from COVID-19. Both conserved end residues are part of each CDR3. The order of the fields is V gene, D gene, J gene, clone size, CDR3 DNA, CDR3 protein. D genes are given only for firm matches. A row's size may be missing; if present it is once, few, many or a size class.

v_call: TRBV5-4
d_call: TRBD2
j_call: TRBJ2-3
clone_size: -
cdr3_nt: TGTGCCAGCAGCTTCCCTAGCGGGGGGCGGGTAGATACGCAGTATTTT
cdr3_aa: CASSFPSGGRVDTQYF

v_call: TRBV6-1
d_call: -
j_call: TRBJ2-7
clone_size: -
cdr3_nt: TGTGCCAGCAGGGTTCTGCCCAATGTGGCAGCCTACGAGCAGTACTTC
cdr3_aa: CASRVLPNVAAYEQYF

v_call: TRBV11-2
d_call: -
j_call: TRBJ1-6
clone_size: -
cdr3_nt: TGTGCCAGCAGCTTAGATAAAGGGAATTCACCCCTCCACTTT
cdr3_aa: CASSLDKGNSPLHF

v_call: TRBV20-1
d_call: -
j_call: TRBJ1-3
clone_size: medium-sized
cdr3_nt: TGCAGTGCTAGGTCGGCTGGAAACACCATATATTTT
cdr3_aa: CSARSAGNTIYF

v_call: TRBV6-1
d_call: -
j_call: TRBJ2-6
clone_size: few
cdr3_nt: TGTGCCAGCAGTGAAGGGGGGGCTGGGGCCAACGTCCTGACTTTC
cdr3_aa: CASSEGGAGANVLTF

v_call: TRBV30
d_call: -
j_call: TRBJ2-2
clone_size: -
cdr3_nt: TGTGCCGGAACTCCCCACGGGAACACCGGGGAGCTGTTTTTT
cdr3_aa: CAGTPHGNTGELFF

v_call: TRBV2
d_call: TRBD1
j_call: TRBJ2-7
clone_size: few
cdr3_nt: TGTGCCAGCAGTGTCTTCGAGACAGGGGGGTCCTACGAGCAGTACTTC
cdr3_aa: CASSVFETGGSYEQYF

v_call: TRBV25-1
d_call: TRBD1
j_call: TRBJ1-5
clone_size: -
cdr3_nt: TGTGCCAGCATGGGACAGGGCAATCAGCCCCAGCATTTT
cdr3_aa: CASMGQGNQPQHF

v_call: TRBV5-4
d_call: TRBD2
j_call: TRBJ2-5
clone_size: few
cdr3_nt: TGTGCCAGCAGCCCGGGGGGGACCGGGAGGTATTTGGCCCAGTACTTC
cdr3_aa: CASSPGGTGRYLAQYF

v_call: TRBV6-1
d_call: -
j_call: TRBJ1-1
clone_size: -
cdr3_nt: TGTGCCAGCAGTAATTACAGGGTTAACACTGAAGCTTTCTTT
cdr3_aa: CASSNYRVNTEAFF

v_call: TRBV29-1
d_call: TRBD2
j_call: TRBJ2-7
clone_size: -
cdr3_nt: TGCAGCGTTGCTAGCGGCTCCTACGAGCAGTACTTC
cdr3_aa: CSVASGSYEQYF

v_call: TRBV19
d_call: -
j_call: TRBJ2-3
clone_size: few
cdr3_nt: TGTGCCAGTAGTATAGGCCCGGGCACAGATACGCAGTATTTT
cdr3_aa: CASSIGPGTDTQYF

v_call: TRBV27
d_call: TRBD1
j_call: TRBJ1-2
clone_size: few
cdr3_nt: TGTGCCAGCAGTGGACAGGGAGACTATGGCTACACCTTC
cdr3_aa: CASSGQGDYGYTF

v_call: TRBV7-2
d_call: TRBD2
j_call: TRBJ2-3
clone_size: few
cdr3_nt: TGTGCCAGCAGCTTAAAGGTAGCGGGCTATACGCAGTATTTT
cdr3_aa: CASSLKVAGYTQYF

v_call: TRBV5-8
d_call: TRBD1
j_call: TRBJ1-2
clone_size: few
cdr3_nt: TGTGCCAGCAGCTTGGTCACAGGGGAGGGCTACACCTTC
cdr3_aa: CASSLVTGEGYTF

v_call: TRBV12-5
d_call: -
j_call: TRBJ2-3
clone_size: large
cdr3_nt: TGTGCTAGTGTTGGGATGGACGGCGCAGATACGCAGTATTTT
cdr3_aa: CASVGMDGADTQYF

v_call: TRBV12-3/TRBV12-4
d_call: TRBD2
j_call: TRBJ2-3
clone_size: -
cdr3_nt: TGTGCCAGCACCACTAGCGGTAGCACAGATACGCAGTATTTT
cdr3_aa: CASTTSGSTDTQYF

v_call: TRBV30
d_call: -
j_call: TRBJ1-1
clone_size: -
cdr3_nt: TGTGCCTGGAGGACTTCAAACAGCGACACTGAAGCTTTCTTT
cdr3_aa: CAWRTSNSDTEAFF

v_call: TRBV3-1
d_call: -
j_call: TRBJ1-4
clone_size: medium-sized
cdr3_nt: TGTGCCAGCAGCCAAGTCATCGGGGCTAATGAAAAACTGTTTTTT
cdr3_aa: CASSQVIGANEKLFF

v_call: TRBV21-1
d_call: -
j_call: TRBJ1-1
clone_size: -
cdr3_nt: TGTGCCAGCAGCAAGGAACGAGAGGGATCATATACTGAAGCTTTCTTT
cdr3_aa: CASSKEREGSYTEAFF